The 17 T cell receptor beta chains presented below share a single source sample, sequenced in a study of tissue T cells after allogeneic stem cell transplantation. Using immunoSEQ multiplex PCR, the repertoire was profiled, and TCRdb retains in-frame clones only, with some absent. This table holds 7,500 to 10,000 clones, around 43% found once. Time point in this sample: mouse harvest day 7 after allogeneic transplant. The graft held 10^6 splenic CD5+ T cells and 10^7 T-cell-depleted bone marrow cells. Sequences were obtained from gut tissue. These receptor sequences come from a female BALB/c mouse given C57BL/6 T cells with graft-versus-host disease after an allogeneic hematopoietic cell transplant.

Remarks on this clone: Germline and genes here are mouse. The read terminates 1 residue ahead of where the CDR3 ends, so the germline J gene completes it. The rearrangement uses TRBV12-1 and TRBJ2-7; tentative D call: TRBD2 (7 bases). Germline lookup yields CDR1 SGHSN and CDR2 HYEKVE. The CDR3 is 15 amino acids. V was cut by 0 bases and J by 2 bases, with 13 bases left in between. The CDR3 protein is CASSLEGGMAYEQYF. Partial CDR3 DNA: TGTGCCAGCTCTCTCGAGGGGGGGATGGCCTATGAACAGTAC.

As regards this clone: Gene names denote mouse genes. The read halts 1 residue ahead of the CDR3 end, with the missing end drawn from the germline J gene. The V gene is TRBV16, the J gene TRBJ1-1, with D perhaps matching TRBD1 (6 bases). V shed 1 base and J shed 5 bases, with 11 bases lying between them. The CDR3 contains 14 residues. CDR1 and CDR2 (germline): SGHSA, FRNQAP. The covered CDR3 bases are TGTGCAAGCAGCTTAGTTGGGGGCGGGACAGAAGTCTTC. Translation: CASSLVGGGTEVF. The full-length CDR3 reads as CASSLVGGGTEVFF. The full variable domain, in which reference TRBV16 and TRBJ1-1 provide the parts outside the CDR3, is NAGVIQTPRHKVTGKGQEATLWCEPISGHSAVFWYRQTIVQGLEFLTYFRNQAPIDDSGMPKERFSAQMPNQSHSTLKIQSTQPQDSAVYLCASSLVGGGTEVFFGKGTRLTVV.

This clone was seen more than once but under ten times. All gene names here are mouse names. The DNA ends 1 residue before the CDR3 does, and the rest of the CDR3 is filled in from the germline J gene. V usage is TRBV3 and J usage is TRBJ1-2; the D is unclear. CDR3 size: 11 residues. Germline V CDR1 and CDR2: SNHLY, FYNGKV (reference sequence). Between the trimmed V and J ends, which lost 6 bases and 0 bases, there was a span of 2 bases. CDR3 DNA, as far as it was read: TGTGCCAGCAGAGCAAACTCCGACTACACC. It translates to CASRANSDYT. The full CDR3 reads CASRANSDYTF. Supplemented by reference TRBV3 and TRBJ1-2, the full variable domain reads GPKVLQIPSHQIIDMGQMVTLNCDPVSNHLYFYWYKQILGQQMEFLVNFYNGKVMEKSKLFKDQFSVERPDGSYFTLKIQPTALEDSAVYFCASRANSDYTFGSGTRLLVI.

Worth noting for this clone: Mouse gene names apply. The DNA read from the CDR3 is TGTGCCTGGAGTCTGGGGGGCAGTGCAGAAACGCTGTAT. This encodes CAWSLGGSAETLY. The full CDR3 sequence reads CAWSLGGSAETLYF. The J gene is TRBJ2-3, the V gene TRBV31; a possible D gene is TRBD2 (7 bases). The read ends 1 residue shy of where the CDR3 ends; the end is completed using the germline J gene. This CDR3 spans 14 amino acids. Trimming took off 0 bases at V and 0 bases at J, with 7 bases between the two ends. Per germline, CDR1 GKSSPN and CDR2 SITVG.

This clone was seen a few times. The listed genes are named as in mouse. The CDR3 end lies 1 residue beyond the end of the read and is filled in from the germline J gene. This chain connects TRBV26 to TRBJ2-1; TRBD1 is a possible D gene (6 bases). The CDR3 has 14 residues. Trimming left V 3 bases short and J 5 bases short, with 11 bases between. CDR1 KGHPV and CDR2 FQNQEV come from the germline V gene (reference sequence). Here the CDR3 reads CASSLRRGNAEQFF. The CDR3 DNA, read in part, is TGTGCCAGCAGTCTAAGGAGGGGGAATGCTGAGCAGTTC.

About this clone: Gene and germline names: mouse. The sequence runs out 1 residue before the end of the CDR3; the remainder is reconstructed from the germline J gene. The chain has TRBV26 and TRBJ2-3, with 8 bases that match TRBD1. The CDR3 has 14 residues. Losses at the gene ends were 6 bases for V and 0 bases for J; bases not matched to a gene: 2. The germline gives CDR1 KGHPV, CDR2 FQNQEV (reference sequence). CDR3 loop: CASRTGASAETLYF. The DNA read from the CDR3 is TGTGCCAGCAGGACAGGGGCTAGTGCAGAAACGCTGTAT.

In the case of this clone: The listed genes are named as in mouse. The CDR3 end is not reached by the read, which stops 1 residue before it; the germline J gene fills it in. The chain couples TRBV13-1 to TRBJ1-5; tentatively, D is TRBD1 (5 bases). V shed 2 bases and J shed 3 bases, with 9 bases lying between them. CDR3 length equals 14 residues. From germline, CDR1 is NSHNY and CDR2 SYGAGN. The CDR3 DNA, read in part, is TGTGCCAGCAGTGAGGGGGGTAGCAACCAGGCTCCGCTT. It yields the protein CASSEGGSNQAPL. The CDR3 in its entirety is CASSEGGSNQAPLF.

A remark on this clone: A far larger clone is only one base removed, so a read error is likely. Genes and germline come from the mouse. The read falls 1 residue short of the CDR3 end, and the missing part is taken from the germline J gene. The chain couples TRBV26 to TRBJ2-7; D uncertain. The V and J ends lost 5 bases and 0 bases respectively, with 5 bases between them. CDR1 is KGHPV and CDR2 is FQNQEV in the germline V gene (reference sequence). This CDR3 is built from 12 residues. Partial CDR3 DNA: TGTGCCAGCAGTGATAGCTCCTATGAACAGTAC. Translation: CASSDSSYEQY. The whole CDR3 protein reads CASSDSSYEQYF.

Note on this clone: The genes are named according to mouse. The CDR3 sequence is CASSFGGEQYF. The part of the CDR3 DNA that was read is TGTGCAAGCAGCTTCGGGGGAGAACAGTAC. V is TRBV16 and J is TRBJ2-7, with D perhaps assigned TRBD1 or TRBD2 (5 bases each). The DNA ends 1 residue before the CDR3 does, and the rest of the CDR3 is filled in from the germline J gene. V was cut by 3 bases and J by 7 bases, with 7 bases left in between. The germline V gene has CDR1 SGHSA and CDR2 FRNQAP. This CDR3 comprises 11 residues.

A remark on this clone: Gene labels here are mouse ones. The DNA ends 1 residue before the CDR3 does, and the rest of the CDR3 is filled in from the germline J gene. The chain carries TRBV13-2 and TRBJ2-4; D possibly corresponds to TRBD2 (6 bases). Trimming stripped 2 bases from V and 5 bases from J, with 6 bases between. The CDR3 is 12 amino acids. The germline V gene has CDR1 NNHNN and CDR2 SYGAGS (reference sequence). This chain's CDR3 is CASGDWGNTLYF. CDR3 bases read: TGTGCCAGCGGTGACTGGGGAAACACCTTGTAC.

This clone came up a few times. Gene names denote mouse genes. Read coverage stops 1 residue before the CDR3 terminus; the germline J gene supplies the remainder. The chain carries TRBV16 and TRBJ1-4; D might be TRBD1 (5 bases). V gave up 0 bases and J gave up 2 bases, with 7 bases separating them. This CDR3 contains 15 residues. Germline values: CDR1 SGHSA, CDR2 FRNQAP. Incomplete CDR3 DNA: TGTGCAAGCAGCTTAGATGGGGGATCCAACGAAAGATTATTT. Its protein is CASSLDGGSNERLF. Given in full, the CDR3 is CASSLDGGSNERLFF.

With regard to this clone: The genes are named according to mouse. The CDR3 end falls 1 residue outside the read, so it is completed with the germline J gene. Distinct nucleotide sequences in the sample also encode this CDR3. The chain carries TRBV26 and TRBJ2-3; D remains unclear. This CDR3 spans 14 amino acids. Trimming took off 4 bases at V and 0 bases at J, with 8 bases between the two ends. Germline CDR1 and CDR2: KGHPV and FQNQEV (reference sequence). CDR3 DNA, as far as it was read: TGTGCCAGCAGTCGCACATCTAGTGCAGAAACGCTGTAT. Protein product: CASSRTSSAETLY. The full CDR3 protein reads CASSRTSSAETLYF. Complete variable domain (other parts from reference TRBV26 and TRBJ2-3): NSKVIQTPRYLVKGQGQKAKMRCIPEKGHPVVFWYQQNKNNEFKFLINFQNQEVLQQIDMTEKRFSAECPSNSPCSLEIQSSEAGDSALYLCASSRTSSAETLYFGSGTRLTVL.

To note about this clone: Gene names are the mouse ones. The observed sequence ends 1 residue before the CDR3 terminus, with the missing tail filled in from the germline J gene. The chain couples TRBV5 to TRBJ2-1; TRBD2 matches 10 bases. CDR1 and CDR2 (germline): LGHNA, YNLKQL (reference sequence). J gave up 3 bases and V 4 bases, and 3 bases lay outside the gene matches. CDR3 length equals 15 residues. The CDR3 here is CASSPDWGVYAEQFF. CDR3 bases read: TGTGCCAGCAGCCCCGACTGGGGGGTCTATGCTGAGCAGTTC.

Remarks on this clone: Gene names and germline match the mouse. Partial CDR3 DNA: TGTGCCAGCGGTGCCGGGACATCTAGTGCAGAAACGCTGTAT. Protein product: CASGAGTSSAETLY. The whole CDR3 protein reads CASGAGTSSAETLYF. The chain employs TRBV13-2 and TRBJ2-3, with a possible D match to TRBD1 (6 bases). The CDR3 goes on 1 residue after the read ends, and that part is filled in from the germline J gene. The CDR3 length is 15 residues. Trimming left V 3 bases short and J 0 bases short, with 11 bases between. Germline CDR1 and CDR2: NNHNN and SYGAGS (reference sequence).

By frequency in the sample, this clone is medium-sized. The germline and genes are mouse ones. The read finishes 1 residue shy of the CDR3 end, and the germline J gene is used to complete it. The chain has TRBV1 and TRBJ2-5, with unresolved D. With 7 bases removed from V and 1 base from J, the gap between germline ends came to 9 bases. The CDR3 is 13 residues long. The germline CDR1 and CDR2 sequences are NSQYPW and LRSPGD (reference sequence). The covered CDR3 bases are TGCACCTGCAAGGGAGGGTACCAAGACACCCAGTAC. It specifies CTCKGGYQDTQY. The whole CDR3 reads CTCKGGYQDTQYF.

Comment on this clone: Here the gene names and germline are mouse. The read ends 1 residue before the CDR3 terminus; that terminus is restored from the germline J gene. This chain uses TRBV26 with TRBJ1-2; tentative D call: TRBD1 (6 bases). V shed 5 bases and J shed 4 bases, with 11 bases lying between them. This CDR3 contains 13 residues. CDR1 and CDR2 (germline): KGHPV, FQNQEV (reference sequence). The CDR3 bases that were read are TGTGCCAGCAGTTCCGGGACATTCTCCGACTACACC. This gives the protein CASSSGTFSDYT. The complete CDR3 protein is CASSSGTFSDYTF.

About this clone: All gene names here are mouse names. From the germline J gene comes the end of the CDR3, since the read stops 1 residue before it. V is TRBV5 and J is TRBJ2-5; TRBD2 aligns across 8 bases. CDR3 length: 16 amino acids. The V gene's germline CDR1 is LGHNA and CDR2 YNLKQL (reference sequence). V shed 0 bases and J 2 bases; nucleotides not matched to a gene: 4. Incomplete CDR3 DNA: TGTGCCAGCAGCCAAGACTGGGGGGCCCTCCAAGACACCCAGTAC. This sequence encodes CASSQDWGALQDTQY. The full CDR3 protein is CASSQDWGALQDTQYF.